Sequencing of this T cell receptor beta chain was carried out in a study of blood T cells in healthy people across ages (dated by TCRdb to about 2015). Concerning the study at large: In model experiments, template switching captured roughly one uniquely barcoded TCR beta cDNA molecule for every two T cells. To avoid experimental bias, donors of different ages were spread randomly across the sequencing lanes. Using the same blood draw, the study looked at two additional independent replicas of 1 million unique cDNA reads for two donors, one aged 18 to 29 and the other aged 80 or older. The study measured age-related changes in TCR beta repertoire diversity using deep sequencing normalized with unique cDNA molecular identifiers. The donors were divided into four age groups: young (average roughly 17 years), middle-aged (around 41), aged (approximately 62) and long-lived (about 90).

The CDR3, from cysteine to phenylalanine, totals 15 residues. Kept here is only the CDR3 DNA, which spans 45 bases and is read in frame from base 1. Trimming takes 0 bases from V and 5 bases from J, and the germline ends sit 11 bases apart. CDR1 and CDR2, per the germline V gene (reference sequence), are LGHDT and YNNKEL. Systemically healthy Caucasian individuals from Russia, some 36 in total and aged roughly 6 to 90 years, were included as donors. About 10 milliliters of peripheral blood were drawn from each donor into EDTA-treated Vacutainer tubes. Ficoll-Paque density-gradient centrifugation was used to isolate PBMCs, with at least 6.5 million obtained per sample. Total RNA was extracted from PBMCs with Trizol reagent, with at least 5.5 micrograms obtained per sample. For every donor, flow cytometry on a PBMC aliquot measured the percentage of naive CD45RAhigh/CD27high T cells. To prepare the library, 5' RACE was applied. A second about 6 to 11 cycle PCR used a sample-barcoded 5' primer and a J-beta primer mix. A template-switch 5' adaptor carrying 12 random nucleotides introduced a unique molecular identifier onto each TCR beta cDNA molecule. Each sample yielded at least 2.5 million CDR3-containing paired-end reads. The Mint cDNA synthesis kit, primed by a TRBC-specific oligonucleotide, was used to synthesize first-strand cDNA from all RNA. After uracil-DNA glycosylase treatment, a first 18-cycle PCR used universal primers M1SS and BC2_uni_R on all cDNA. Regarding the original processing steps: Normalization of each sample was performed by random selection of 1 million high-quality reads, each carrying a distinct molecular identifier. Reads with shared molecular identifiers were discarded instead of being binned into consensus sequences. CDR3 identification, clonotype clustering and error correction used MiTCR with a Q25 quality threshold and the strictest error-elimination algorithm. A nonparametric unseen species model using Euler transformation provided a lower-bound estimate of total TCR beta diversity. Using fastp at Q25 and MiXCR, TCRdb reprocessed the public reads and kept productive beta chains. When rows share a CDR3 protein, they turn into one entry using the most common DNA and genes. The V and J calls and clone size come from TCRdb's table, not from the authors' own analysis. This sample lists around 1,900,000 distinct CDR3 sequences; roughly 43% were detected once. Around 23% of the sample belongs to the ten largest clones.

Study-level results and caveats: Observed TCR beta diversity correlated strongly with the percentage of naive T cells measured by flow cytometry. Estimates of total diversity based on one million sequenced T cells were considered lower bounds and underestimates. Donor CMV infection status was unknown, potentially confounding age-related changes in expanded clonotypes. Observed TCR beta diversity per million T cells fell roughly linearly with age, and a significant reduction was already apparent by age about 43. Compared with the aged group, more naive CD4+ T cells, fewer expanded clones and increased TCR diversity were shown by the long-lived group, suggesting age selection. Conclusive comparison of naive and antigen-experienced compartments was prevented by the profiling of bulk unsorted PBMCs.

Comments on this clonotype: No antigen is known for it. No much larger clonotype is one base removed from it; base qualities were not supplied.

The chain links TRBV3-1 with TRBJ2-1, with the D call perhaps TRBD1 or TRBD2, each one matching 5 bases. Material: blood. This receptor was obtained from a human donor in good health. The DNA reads TGTGCCAGCAGCCAAGATCAAGCGGACAACAATGAGCAGTTCTTC. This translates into CASSQDQADNNEQFF.